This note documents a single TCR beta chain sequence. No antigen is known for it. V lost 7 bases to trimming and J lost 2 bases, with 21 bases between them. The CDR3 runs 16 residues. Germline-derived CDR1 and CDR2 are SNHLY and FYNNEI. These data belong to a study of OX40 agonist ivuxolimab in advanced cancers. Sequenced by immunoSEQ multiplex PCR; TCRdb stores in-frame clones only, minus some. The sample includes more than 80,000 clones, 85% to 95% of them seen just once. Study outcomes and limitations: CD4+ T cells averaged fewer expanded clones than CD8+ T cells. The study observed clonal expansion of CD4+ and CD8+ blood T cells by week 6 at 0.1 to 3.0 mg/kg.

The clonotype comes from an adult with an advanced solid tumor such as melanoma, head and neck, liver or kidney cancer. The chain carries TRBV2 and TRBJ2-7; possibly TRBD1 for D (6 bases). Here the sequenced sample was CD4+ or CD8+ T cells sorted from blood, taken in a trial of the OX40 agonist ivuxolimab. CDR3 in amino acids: CASTFPLGAKAYEQYF. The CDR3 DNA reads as TGTGCCAGCACCTTCCCGCTGGGGGCGAAGGCCTACGAGCAGTACTTC.